This T cell receptor beta chain was obtained from a study of blood T cell repertoires in COVID-19. Generated by immunoSEQ multiplex PCR, the TCRdb table keeps only in-frame clones and is missing some. The sample carries around 140,000 clones, 87% recorded once. V shed 5 bases, J shed 4 bases, and the junction held 8 bases outside the gene matches. Germline V gives CDR1 LNHDA, CDR2 SQIVND (reference sequence). The CDR3 totals 17 residues. This sequence originates from a man aged 60-69 years who had recovered from COVID-19. The specimen was PBMCs or T cells enriched from blood (not recorded which). This chain links TRBV19 with TRBJ1-6; TRBD1 aligns across 10 bases. The CDR3 bases are TGTGCCAGTAGTCCACGGACAGGGGGAGGATATAATTCACCCCTCCACTTT. It is translated as CASSPRTGGGYNSPLHF.